Detailed here is one T cell receptor (beta chain). In germline, CDR1 is SEHNR, CDR2 FQNEAQ (reference sequence). The ends lost 2 bases at V and 7 bases at J; junction bases unmatched: 3. The CDR3 sequence is 15 residues long. Donors were ostensibly healthy at sampling, although undocumented immune exposures were probable. The PCR employed 60 Vbeta primers together with 13 Jbeta primers. TCRdb keeps only in-frame clones here, not all; method: immunoSEQ multiplex PCR. The sample has approximately 100,000 clones, roughly 78% seen once; the top ten hold roughly 1.9%. The data are from a study of cytomegalovirus exposure and HLA in healthy donors.

This sequence originates from a woman in her 40s in good health and CMV-seronegative. What was sequenced was PBMCs. The V call is TRBV7-9, the J call TRBJ2-3, with TRBD2 identical over 13 bases. CDR3 in DNA: TGTGCCAGCAGCTTAACTAGCGGGAGGGCCAATACGCAGTATTTT. Its protein is CASSLTSGRANTQYF.